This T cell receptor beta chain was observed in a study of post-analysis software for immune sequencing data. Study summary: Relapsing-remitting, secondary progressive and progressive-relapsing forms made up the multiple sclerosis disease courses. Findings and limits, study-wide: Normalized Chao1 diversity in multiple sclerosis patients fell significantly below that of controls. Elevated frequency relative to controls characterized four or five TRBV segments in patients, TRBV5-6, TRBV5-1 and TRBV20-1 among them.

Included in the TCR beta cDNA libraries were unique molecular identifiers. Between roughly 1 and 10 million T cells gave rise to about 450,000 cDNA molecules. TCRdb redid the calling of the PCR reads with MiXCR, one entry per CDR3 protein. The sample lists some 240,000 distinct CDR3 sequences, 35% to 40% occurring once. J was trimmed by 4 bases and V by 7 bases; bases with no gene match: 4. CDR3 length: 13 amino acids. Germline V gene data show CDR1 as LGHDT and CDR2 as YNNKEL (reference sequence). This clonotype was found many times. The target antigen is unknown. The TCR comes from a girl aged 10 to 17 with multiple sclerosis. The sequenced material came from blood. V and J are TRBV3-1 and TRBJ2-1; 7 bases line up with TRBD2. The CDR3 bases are TGTGCCAGCACCCGGGGGGAGTACAATGAGCAGTTCTTC. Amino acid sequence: CASTRGEYNEQFF.